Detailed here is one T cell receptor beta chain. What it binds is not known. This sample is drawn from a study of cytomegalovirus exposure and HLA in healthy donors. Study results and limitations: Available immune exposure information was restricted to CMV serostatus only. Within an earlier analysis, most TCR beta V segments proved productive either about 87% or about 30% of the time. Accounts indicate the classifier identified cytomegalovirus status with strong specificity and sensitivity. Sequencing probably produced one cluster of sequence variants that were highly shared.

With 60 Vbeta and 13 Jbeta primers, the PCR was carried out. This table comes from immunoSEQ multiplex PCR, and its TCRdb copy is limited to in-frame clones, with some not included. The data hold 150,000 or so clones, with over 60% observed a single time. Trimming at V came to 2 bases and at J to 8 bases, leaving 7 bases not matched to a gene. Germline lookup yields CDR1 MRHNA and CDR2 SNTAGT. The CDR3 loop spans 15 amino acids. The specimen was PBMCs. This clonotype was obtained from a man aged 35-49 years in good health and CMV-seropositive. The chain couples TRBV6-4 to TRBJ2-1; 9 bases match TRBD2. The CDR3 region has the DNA TGTGCCAGCAGTGACAGTAGCGGGAGTGGCTATGAGCAGTTCTTC. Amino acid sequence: CASSDSSGSGYEQFF.